Listed below are T cell receptor beta chains from one sample, sequenced in a study of shared clonotypes between healthy human individuals. TCRdb keeps only in-frame clones here, not all; method: immunoSEQ multiplex PCR. The sample includes some 2,100,000 clones, 85% to 95% of them seen just once. Source material: naive CD8+ T cells from PBMCs. These receptors all stem from a man aged 18 to 29 in good health. Some clones in this sample may be carry-over from other donors' samples. Both conserved end residues are part of each CDR3. The D gene is left open where the match is weak. The size of a clone is reported for some rows only, either as once, few or many, or as a class for expanded clones.

D	V	J	size	DNA	CDR3
-	TRBV7-9	TRBJ1-3	-	TGTGCCAGCAGCTTACCCCTTGAGAGGGCAAGGTCTGGAAACACCATATATTTT	CASSLPLERARSGNTIYF
-	TRBV7-9	TRBJ2-1	-	TGTGCCAGCAGCTTAGGTAGCTCTACCAATGAGCAGTTCTTC	CASSLGSSTNEQFF
-	TRBV4-1	TRBJ1-1	-	TGCGCCAGCAGCCAATTGGAGATAGCAATGAACACTGAAGCTTTCTTT	CASSQLEIAMNTEAFF
-	TRBV7-3	TRBJ2-1	once	TGTGCCAGCAGCTTAAGGGCCTATCCAGACAAGGGGCAGTTCTTC	CASSLRAYPDKGQFF
-	TRBV11-2	TRBJ2-1	-	TGTGCCAGCAGCTTAGATCCGGACTCCGTCACGGAGCAGTTCTTC	CASSLDPDSVTEQFF
-	TRBV7-8	TRBJ1-2	-	TGTGCCACCCGTCGAGTACCGGAGGGCACGGGGAATAACTATGGCTACACCTTC	CATRRVPEGTGNNYGYTF
TRBD1	TRBV10-2	TRBJ1-3	-	TGCGCCAGCAGTGAATCTCCAGGGGGCCTCGGTGGAAACACCATATATTTT	CASSESPGGLGGNTIYF
TRBD1	TRBV5-6	TRBJ1-1	-	TGTGCCAGCAGCTTGGCCGACAGGGCCTACACTGAAGCTTTCTTT	CASSLADRAYTEAFF
TRBD2	TRBV11-1	TRBJ2-5	-	TGTGCCAGCAGCTTAGGCGGGACTAGCGGGACCGAGACCCAGTACTTC	CASSLGGTSGTETQYF
TRBD2	TRBV5-4	TRBJ2-3	-	TGTGCCAGCAGCTTCACTAGCGGGAGGTCGCCACCCACAGATACGCAGTATTTT	CASSFTSGRSPPTDTQYF
-	TRBV7-8	TRBJ2-5	-	TGTGCCAGCAGTCCCCCGAGGGCAGAAGAGACCCAGTACTTC	CASSPPRAEETQYF
-	TRBV28	TRBJ2-1	-	TGTGCCAGCAGTCTCCGGGAGTACAATGAGCAGTTCTTC	CASSLREYNEQFF
-	TRBV5-6	TRBJ2-7	-	TGTGCCAGCAGCCTCCGCTCCTACGAGCAGTACTTC	CASSLRSYEQYF
-	TRBV7-6	TRBJ1-5	-	TGTGCCAGCAGCTTAGCGAGAAATCAGCCCCAGCATTTT	CASSLARNQPQHF
TRBD1	TRBV7-9	TRBJ2-7	once	TGTGCCAGCAGCTCTGGACAGGGAACCTACGAGCAGTACTTC	CASSSGQGTYEQYF
-	TRBV27	TRBJ1-4	-	TGTGCCAGCAGTCTAACCTGGATGAGAGAAAAACTGTTTTTT	CASSLTWMREKLFF
-	TRBV7-9	TRBJ2-5	few	TGTGCCAGCAGCCCTGGAGCGGGAGAGACCCAGTACTTC	CASSPGAGETQYF
TRBD1	TRBV6-5	TRBJ1-2	-	TGTGCCAGCAGTTACGGGGTCACAGGGGACGACGGCTACACCTTC	CASSYGVTGDDGYTF
TRBD1	TRBV7-9	TRBJ1-4	-	TGTGCCAGCAGCTTAATGGTGACAGGGAAAAATGAAAAACTGTTTTTT	CASSLMVTGKNEKLFF
-	TRBV4-1	TRBJ1-2	-	TGCGCCAGCAGCCAAGAATGGGGGGTGATTCTGCCCTATGGCTACACCTTC	CASSQEWGVILPYGYTF
-	TRBV7-3	TRBJ2-2	few	TGTGCCAGCAGCTTCATCCGGCGAATCACAAACACCGGGGAGCTGTTTTTT	CASSFIRRITNTGELFF
TRBD2	TRBV6-1	TRBJ2-1	-	TGTGCCAGCAGTGACCCCTTGGGAGGGAGCTCCTACAATGAGCAGTTCTTC	CASSDPLGGSSYNEQFF
-	TRBV6-1	TRBJ1-1	-	TGTGCCAGCAGTGACTTCAGGGGAGGGGACACTGAAGCTTTCTTT	CASSDFRGGDTEAFF
-	TRBV27	TRBJ2-1	-	TGTGCCAGCAGTTGGGGATTGAGGGAGCAGTTCTTC	CASSWGLREQFF
-	TRBV4-1	TRBJ1-4	-	TGCGCCAGCAGTCCCATCCAGGGAGAGTATGAAAAACTGTTTTTT	CASSPIQGEYEKLFF
TRBD1	TRBV10-3	TRBJ2-7	-	TGTGCCATCAGCACCGGGACAGGGGCCGAGCAGTACTTC	CAISTGTGAEQYF
-	TRBV11-1	TRBJ2-2	-	TGTGCCAGCGACCAGCGACAGACGAACACCGGGGAGCTGTTTTTT	CASDQRQTNTGELFF
-	TRBV19	TRBJ2-5	-	TGTGCCAGTAGCCAGACGGGCGGGGAGACCCAGTACTTC	CASSQTGGETQYF
-	TRBV6-5	TRBJ1-4	-	TGTGCCAGCACCGGGTACCCTAATGAAAAACTGTTTTTT	CASTGYPNEKLFF
-	TRBV28	TRBJ1-5	-	TGTGCCAGCAGTTCCTACGTTAGCAATCAGCCCCAGCATTTT	CASSSYVSNQPQHF
-	TRBV6-5	TRBJ2-3	few	TGTGCCAGCGCCCCAGGACAGTCCACAGATACGCAGTATTTT	CASAPGQSTDTQYF
-	TRBV6-5	TRBJ2-6	-	TGTGCCAGCTCTACAGAGGCTGGGGCCAACGTCCTGACTTTC	CASSTEAGANVLTF
TRBD2	TRBV7-3	TRBJ2-1	once	TGTGCCAGCAGGCCGACTAGCGGAAGCTCCTACAATGAGCAGTTCTTC	CASRPTSGSSYNEQFF